This T cell receptor beta chain was identified in a study of T-cell memory formation after mild COVID-19. One entry per CDR3 protein results from TCRdb running MiXCR on the 5' RACE reads. Found here are roughly 450,000 distinct CDR3 sequences, 15% to 20% of them singletons; the top ten hold 12%. Study-wide results and limits: Researchers report contracting CD4+ clones mostly in CM and EM, with CD8+ clones in EMRA.

This clonotype was recorded many times. Its antigen is unknown. The sequence was collected from an adult woman who had mild COVID-19 (a few samples of this study predate the infection). Cell type and time point are not known. Material for sequencing was PBMCs or a T cell subset sorted from them (not recorded which).

The CDR3 spells CSTRDLQYNEQFF. As DNA, the CDR3 is TGCAGCACCCGGGACTTACAATACAATGAGCAGTTCTTC. The chain has TRBV29-1 and TRBJ2-1; maybe TRBD2 (6 bases). Germline CDR1 SQVTM, CDR2 ANQGSEA. Trimming shortened V by 8 bases and J by 4 bases, and 15 bases separated the two germline ends. This CDR3 contains 13 residues.